This TCR beta chain appears in the sequencing data of a study of shared clonotypes between healthy human individuals (dated by TCRdb to the early 2020s). With regard to the full study: The cohort included a few men and two women between 18 and 49 years of age. Per donor, leukapheresis produced somewhere between about 0.8 and 9.5 billion PBMCs. To estimate repertoire size and how much clonotype sharing occurs between individuals, the study deeply sequenced the blood TCR repertoires of roughly 5 healthy adults. Different laboratories and diverse techniques were used to prepare libraries and sequence TCR repertoires, to increase sequencing depth and limit assay-specific biases. General study outcomes and caveats: Sampling was limited to blood, and TCR repertoires in tissue likely differ from TCR repertoires in blood. Pairwise subsampling led to the expectation that sequencing depth would affect the degree of clonotype sharing among donors. Because the study included a small number of donors, the genetic and exposure-history diversity represented was limited.

Of note for this clone: Its antigen is still unknown. No base quality information exists; no much larger clone differs at one position.

Using the deep immunoSEQ assay, TCR CDR3 regions were amplified from genomic DNA by multiplex PCR. Extracted genomic DNA from each cell subset was spread evenly across all wells of several immunoSEQ 96-well plates, with each plate serving as a replicate. For unsorted PBMC, about 300 ng of genomic DNA, equivalent to about 32,000 T cell genomes, went into each replicate PCR. Unsorted PBMC genomic DNA was sequenced across ten immunoSEQ deep assay plates. The purified libraries were quantified using a Qubit 3.0 fluorometer, sized with a Bioanalyzer 2100, and then quantified again using the KAPA Library Quantification kit. Every immunoSEQ 96-well plate was sequenced on a separate single-read 150-cycle Illumina NextSeq 550 flow cell. Regarding the original processing steps: Because the immunoSEQ output held only junctional sequences and lacked quality scores, the filtering could not match the filtering applied to full-length reads. Sequences were annotated with PyIR, a Python wrapper for IgBLAST v1.9, using IMGT germline references to assign V/J genes and CDR3. Any read was removed if the V/J assignment was weak (E-value above 1e-6), the CDR3 was missing, or the read contained stop codons, out-of-frame junctions, or ambiguous translated residues. V3J clonotypes were defined by identical inferred V gene, J gene, and CDR3 amino acid sequence. The percentage overlap between two repertoires was calculated by dividing the number of shared unique clonotypes by the size of the smaller repertoire. RTK rarefaction, the Chao1 estimator, and Recon v2.1 estimates of unobserved clonotypes were used to assess repertoire richness. TCRdb took this table from immuneACCESS and kept in-frame rearrangements with V and J called. Such tables lack part of the clones; where checked against another copy, unresolved V genes explain under half of the gap, and the rest is unexplained. The D gene and trimming were derived from the DNA, and the V and J assignments and clone size from that table. The sample has roughly 510,000 clones on record, around 79% of them singletons. The ten most abundant clones make up around 13% of the sample.

Donors were healthy HIV-negative adults with no recently reported acute infections or vaccinations. Every donor was a Caucasian adult living in Nashville, Tennessee, USA. For unsorted samples, about 90 million PBMCs were counted and genomic DNA was extracted with the QIAamp DNA Blood Mini kit. Blood was obtained by leukapheresis, after which PBMCs were separated by Ficoll-Histopaque density gradient centrifugation and cryopreserved in liquid nitrogen vapor phase. Taken from the germline V gene, the CDR1 and CDR2 loops are MDHEN and SYDVKM. The CDR3 covers 16 residues, taking in both the cysteine and the phenylalanine. Of all the DNA, just the CDR3 is kept, 48 bases in frame from base 1. V is trimmed back by 7 bases and J by 5 bases, and the junction contains 9 bases that no gene match accounts for.

The TCR was taken from a woman aged 40 to 50 in good health. Some clones in this sample may be carry-over from other donors' samples. The rearrangement combines TRBV28 with TRBJ1-5; 12 of the junction bases match TRBD1. Source material: PBMCs. The nucleotide sequence is TGTGCCAGCAACCCCCGGGACAGGGGGCACGATCAGCCCCAGCATTTT. Translated, this gives CASNPRDRGHDQPQHF.